This passage covers 31 T cell receptor beta chains from one sample sequenced in a study of blood T cell repertoires in COVID-19. Using immunoSEQ multiplex PCR, the repertoire was profiled, and TCRdb retains in-frame clones only, with some absent. The data show approximately 50,000 clones, with roughly four fifths seen just once and 26% held by the top ten. The sequenced material came from peripheral blood. Receptors were obtained from a woman of 80 years or more with COVID-19, enrolled during active disease.

This clone was observed a handful of times. The chain employs TRBV6-6 and TRBJ2-1, with 12 bases fitting TRBD2. There are 14 residues in the CDR3. CDR1 and CDR2 from the germline V gene are MNHNY and SVGAGI (reference sequence). With V trimmed by 8 bases and J by 9 bases, 8 bases remained unmatched. The DNA of the CDR3 is TGTGCCAGCCAGCGACTAGCGGGAGTAAGTGAGCAGTTCTTC. It encodes CASQRLAGVSEQFF.

This clone appeared a single time. This chain links TRBV3-1 (or the pseudogene TRBV3-2) with TRBJ1-2; a weak D match, TRBD1 (5 bases). V was shortened by 4 bases and J by 6 bases, with 9 bases between the two germline ends. Germline V gene lookup returns CDR1 LGHDT and CDR2 YNNKEL (reference sequence). The CDR3 extends over 12 amino acids. The CDR3 loop reads CASSLRTHGYTF. The CDR3 region has the DNA TGTGCCAGCAGCCTGCGGACACATGGCTACACCTTC.

This chain uses TRBV11-3 with TRBJ2-7; 9 nucleotides line up with TRBD1. The CDR3 is 18 residues long. V lost 6 bases to trimming and J lost 2 bases; unmatched junction nucleotides: 17. Germline V CDR1 and CDR2: SGHNT, YENEEA. This CDR3 is CASSSNPPGQGGPYEQYF. The CDR3 nucleotides read TGTGCCAGCAGTTCAAACCCACCGGGACAGGGAGGTCCCTACGAGCAGTACTTC.

This clone was seen once. CDR3 amino acids: CAGREGGTDTQYF. In nucleotides, the CDR3 is TGTGCCGGCCGAGAGGGGGGCACAGATACGCAGTATTTT. This chain connects TRBV6-6 to TRBJ2-3; TRBD1 is a possible D gene (6 bases). V dropped 11 bases and J dropped 1 base, with 13 bases sitting between them. The CDR3 extends over 13 amino acids. CDR1 MNHNY and CDR2 SVGAGI come from the germline V gene (reference sequence).

The V and J genes are TRBV2 and TRBJ1-5; D may be TRBD1 (5 bases). Germline values: CDR1 SNHLY, CDR2 FYNNEI. The CDR3 extends over 13 amino acids. Trimming pared 6 bases from V and 2 bases from J, leaving 8 bases between. The CDR3 is CASRDSGNQPQHF. As DNA, the CDR3 is TGTGCCAGCAGAGACAGTGGCAATCAGCCCCAGCATTTT.

This clone was seen a few times. The CDR3, as DNA: TGCGCCAGCAGTACCGGGACAGCGAACACTGAAGCTTTCTTT. This encodes CASSTGTANTEAFF. The chain joins TRBV10-2 to TRBJ1-1, with 7 bases identical to TRBD1. Germline-derived CDR1 and CDR2 are WSHSY and SAAADI. J lost 1 base, V lost 5 bases, and 4 bases had no gene match. The CDR3 is 14 residues long.

The chain couples TRBV7-3 to TRBJ2-5; D possibly corresponds to TRBD2 (6 bases). Germline lookup yields CDR1 SGHTA and CDR2 FQGTGA. Trimming took 5 bases from V and 3 from J, leaving 19 bases between them. The CDR3 has 16 amino acids. The DNA of the CDR3 is TGTGCCAGCAGCCCCCTTGGGGGGAGTCGGGAAGAGACCCAGTACTTC. Translated, it gives CASSPLGGSREETQYF.

This clone was found a few times. The chain couples TRBV6-5 to TRBJ1-3; TRBD1 might be the D (5 bases). This CDR3 has 14 amino acids. Trimming removed 5 bases at V and 7 bases at J, with 15 bases between. Looked up from germline, CDR1 is MNHEY and CDR2 is SVGAGI. For the CDR3, the DNA is TGTGCCAGCAGTAAAACAGGCCCTCCGAACACCATATATTTT. As protein: CASSKTGPPNTIYF.

V gene TRBV27 combines with J gene TRBJ1-5, with a weak D call TRBD1 (5 bases). V lost 4 bases to trimming and J lost 1 base, with 11 bases between them. The germline gives CDR1 MNHEY, CDR2 SMNVEV (reference sequence). The CDR3 extends over 15 amino acids. As DNA, the CDR3 is TGTGCCAGCAGTTCCCAGGGTGTGAGCAATCAGCCCCAGCATTTT. Residues: CASSSQGVSNQPQHF.

The CDR3, as DNA: TGTGCTAGTGCCCCGTCAGGCCAAGAGACCCAGTACTTC. The encoded protein is CASAPSGQETQYF. The rearrangement joins TRBV12-5 to TRBJ2-5; D unresolved. In germline, CDR1 is LGHNT, CDR2 FRNRAP. The CDR3 is made up of 13 amino acids. V lost 7 bases and J 1 base, leaving 10 bases between the germline ends.

The chain joins TRBV4-1 to TRBJ2-3; D is ambiguous. The V gene's germline CDR1 is MGHRA and CDR2 YSYEKL. With 4 bases removed from V and 1 base from J, the gap between germline ends came to 27 bases. The CDR3 has 20 residues. CDR3 DNA sequence: TGCGCCAGCAGCCCCAAGAGTCTTGCCCAACCAGGCTACCGCACAGATACGCAGTATTTT. Protein: CASSPKSLAQPGYRTDTQYF.

This chain connects TRBV19 to TRBJ1-2; no definite D call. Germline-derived CDR1 and CDR2 are LNHDA and SQIVND (reference sequence). The CDR3 is 14 residues long. With 0 bases removed from V and 2 bases from J, the gap between germline ends came to 7 bases. CDR3 protein: CASSIEVRNYGYTF. DNA for the CDR3: TGTGCCAGTAGTATAGAAGTCAGAAACTATGGCTACACCTTC. Based on the CDR3 plus reference TRBV19 and TRBJ1-2, the full variable domain is DGGITQSPKYLFRKEGQNVTLSCEQNLNHDAMYWYRQDPGQGLRLIYYSQIVNDFQKGDIAEGYSVSREKKESFPLTVTSAQKNPTAFYLCASSIEVRNYGYTFGSGTRLTVV.

The chain has TRBV7-9 and TRBJ2-3, with D unclear. The V end lost 6 bases, the J end lost 3 bases, and 7 bases lay between the germline ends. CDR1 is SEHNR, CDR2 FQNEAQ, per germline (reference sequence). The CDR3 runs 12 residues. The CDR3 bases are TGTGCCAGCAGTTCCATGACAGATACGCAGTATTTT. Encoded protein: CASSSMTDTQYF.

The V gene is TRBV7-9, the J gene TRBJ1-2; D perhaps matches TRBD1 (6 bases). The CDR3 is 16 amino acids. CDR1 is SEHNR and CDR2 is FQNEAQ in the germline V gene (reference sequence). The ends were cut back, 1 base at V and 5 bases at J, with 17 bases in the middle. The CDR3 nucleotides are TGTGCCAGCAGCTTAGGAAGGGGGAAGGAGGAATATGGCTACACCTTC. Translated, it gives CASSLGRGKEEYGYTF. Together with reference TRBV7-9 and TRBJ1-2, the CDR3 gives the full variable domain: DTGVSQNPRHKITKRGQNVTFRCDPISEHNRLYWYRQTLGQGPEFLTYFQNEAQLEKSRLLSDRFSAERPKGSFSTLEIQRTEQGDSAMYLCASSLGRGKEEYGYTFGSGTRLTVV.

J is TRBJ2-1 and V is TRBV28; D unresolved. Germline values: CDR1 MDHEN, CDR2 SYDVKM. V was pared by 5 bases and J by 3 bases, with 14 bases between. This CDR3 is 15 amino acids long. CDR3 sequence (DNA): TGTGCCAGCAGTCCCCCGCGGCAAGGCTACAATGAGCAGTTCTTC. Protein product: CASSPPRQGYNEQFF.

This clone ranks as medium-sized. V usage is TRBV19 and J usage is TRBJ1-4; 8 bases are a match to TRBD1. Germline V gene data show CDR1 as LNHDA and CDR2 as SQIVND (reference sequence). Trimming removed 3 bases from V and 7 bases from J; junction bases left unmatched: 7. The CDR3 length is 15 residues. The DNA for the CDR3 is TGTGCCAGTAGTATTTGGACAGGGCCTTTTGAAAAACTGTTTTTT. Its translation: CASSIWTGPFEKLFF.

The chain recombines TRBV9 with TRBJ2-1; a weak D match, TRBD2 (5 bases). The V end was cut by 6 bases, the J end by 4 bases, with 17 bases between. The CDR3 runs 15 residues. Germline CDR1 SGDLS, CDR2 YYNGEE. The CDR3 sequence is CASTYGPAEYNEQFF. The CDR3, as DNA: TGTGCCAGCACGTACGGCCCAGCGGAGTACAATGAGCAGTTCTTC. Supplemented by reference TRBV9 and TRBJ2-1, the full variable domain reads DSGVTQTPKHLITATGQRVTLRCSPRSGDLSVYWYQQSLDQGLQFLIQYYNGEERAKGNILERFSAQQFPDLHSELNLSSLELGDSALYFCASTYGPAEYNEQFFGPGTRLTVL.

This chain uses TRBV11-2 with TRBJ2-1; D gene unclear. CDR1 SGHAT and CDR2 FQNNGV come from the germline V gene. V was cut by 3 bases and J by 10 bases, with 10 bases left in between. This CDR3 is built from 12 residues. This chain's CDR3 is CASSLGPREQFF. The DNA of the CDR3 is TGTGCCAGCAGCTTGGGCCCCAGGGAGCAGTTCTTC. The variable domain in full, completed from reference TRBV11-2 and TRBJ2-1, reads EAGVAQSPRYKIIEKRQSVAFWCNPISGHATLYWYQQILGQGPKLLIQFQNNGVVDDSQLPKDRFSAERLKGVDSTLKIQPAKLEDSAVYLCASSLGPREQFFGPGTRLTVL.

This clone came up a few times. The chain employs TRBV30 and TRBJ2-5; 10 bases are shared with TRBD1. V lost 5 bases and J lost 5; bases outside the gene matches: 2. CDR1 is GTSNPN and CDR2 is SVGIG in the germline V gene (reference sequence). The CDR3 runs to 12 residues. CDR3 sequence reads: CAWDRGQETQYF. CDR3 nucleotide sequence: TGTGCCTGGGACAGGGGGCAGGAGACCCAGTACTTC.

This clone was seen more than once but under ten times. J is TRBJ2-1 and V is TRBV6-1, with 8 bases matching TRBD1. CDR3 length: 18 residues. From germline, CDR1 is MNHNS and CDR2 SASEGT. J was trimmed by 0 bases and V by 3 bases; bases with no gene match: 10. CDR3 sequence reads: CASSERSGGQSSYNEQFF. The CDR3 DNA follows: TGTGCCAGCAGTGAGAGGTCAGGGGGCCAGAGCTCCTACAATGAGCAGTTCTTC.

This clone was observed a single time. This sequence joins TRBV3-1 (or the pseudogene TRBV3-2) and TRBJ2-4; D uncertain. Germline assignment: CDR1 LGHDT and CDR2 YNNKEL (reference sequence). The CDR3 extends over 13 amino acids. The V end lost 5 bases, the J end lost 4 bases, and 9 bases lay between the germline ends. The CDR3 sequence: CASSLQTKNIQYF. DNA for the CDR3: TGTGCCAGCAGCTTACAGACGAAAAACATTCAGTACTTC.

This chain uses TRBV7-8 with TRBJ2-7; 9 bases fit TRBD2. V shed 1 base, J shed 3 bases, and the junction held 4 bases outside the gene matches. This CDR3 spans 15 amino acids. Germline assignment: CDR1 SGHVS and CDR2 FQNEAQ. In nucleotides, the CDR3 is TGTGCCAGCAGCTTAGTTGCTAGCGGGAACTACGAGCAGTACTTC. It translates to CASSLVASGNYEQYF.

This clone was seen more than once but under ten times. This chain connects TRBV6-1 to TRBJ2-7, with a tentative D call TRBD1 (5 bases). Germline CDR1 MNHNS, CDR2 SASEGT. This CDR3 contains 15 residues. Trimming cost V 2 bases and J 0 bases, with 11 bases left between them. The CDR3 nucleotides are TGTGCCAGCAGTGAAAGTCAGGGAACCTCCTACGAGCAGTACTTC. Amino acids: CASSESQGTSYEQYF.

The chain couples TRBV3-1 (or the pseudogene TRBV3-2) to TRBJ2-1; a weak D match, TRBD2 (6 bases). This CDR3 comprises 15 residues. CDR1 and CDR2 (germline): LGHDT, YNNKEL (reference sequence). Trimming removed 0 bases at V and 4 bases at J, with 10 bases between. This chain's CDR3 is CASSQDSGVYNEQFF. The CDR3 nucleotides are TGTGCCAGCAGCCAAGATAGCGGAGTGTACAATGAGCAGTTCTTC.

This chain links TRBV5-1 with TRBJ2-1; 14 nucleotides agree with TRBD2. J was trimmed by 5 bases and V by 4 bases; bases with no gene match: 17. Germline V lookup: CDR1 SGHRS, CDR2 YFSETQ. CDR3 size: 20 residues. CDR3 sequence reads: CASSSGGTSGRIVSHNEQFF. The CDR3 DNA reads TGCGCCAGCAGCAGTGGGGGGACTAGCGGGAGAATTGTCAGTCACAATGAGCAGTTCTTC.

The chain employs TRBV5-8 and TRBJ1-2; the match to TRBD1 covers 12 bases. Germline CDR1 reads SGHTS; CDR2 reads YDEGEE. Trimming took 5 bases from V and 8 from J; bases not matched to a gene: 16. The length of the CDR3 is 17 residues. CDR3 region: CASSRGDRGRDWRGYTF. CDR3 sequence (DNA): TGTGCCAGCAGTAGGGGGGACAGGGGGCGTGATTGGCGCGGCTACACCTTC.

The chain is built from TRBV14 and TRBJ1-1; TRBD1 aligns across 12 bases. The germline gives CDR1 SGHDN, CDR2 FVKESK. The CDR3 is made up of 15 amino acids. The ends lost 4 bases at V and 7 bases at J; junction bases unmatched: 7. The CDR3 loop is CASSLGTGGEIEAFF. The DNA for the CDR3 is TGTGCCAGCAGCCTTGGGACAGGGGGCGAGATTGAAGCTTTCTTT.

This chain uses TRBV7-6 with TRBJ2-5; D is unresolved. The CDR3 has 14 residues. V lost 0 bases and J lost 5, with 10 bases in between. The germline CDR1 and CDR2 sequences are SGHVS and FNYEAQ. CDR3 loop: CASSLAAGAETQYF. The CDR3 DNA reads TGTGCCAGCAGCTTAGCTGCCGGAGCGGAGACCCAGTACTTC.

The chain joins TRBV7-2 to TRBJ2-3; D is perhaps TRBD2 (6 bases). The CDR3 spans 18 residues. Trimming stripped 2 bases from V and 2 bases from J, with 20 bases between. Per germline, CDR1 SGHTA and CDR2 FQGNSA. CDR3 amino acids: CASSLLSGGRWDTDTQYF. The CDR3 DNA follows: TGTGCCAGCAGCTTACTTTCCGGGGGTAGGTGGGACACAGATACGCAGTATTTT.

This clone was detected once. The V and J genes are TRBV7-9 and TRBJ2-7, with 9 nucleotides matching TRBD2. CDR1 and CDR2 from the germline V gene are SEHNR and FQNEAQ (reference sequence). The length of the CDR3 is 15 residues. Trimming cost V 5 bases and J 3 bases; bases outside gene matches: 8. The CDR3 protein is CASSRTGLASYEQYF. In DNA, the CDR3 is TGTGCCAGCAGCCGTACGGGACTAGCAAGCTACGAGCAGTACTTC. Filled out from reference TRBV7-9 and TRBJ2-7, the complete variable domain reads DTGVSQNPRHKITKRGQNVTFRCDPISEHNRLYWYRQTLGQGPEFLTYFQNEAQLEKSRLLSDRFSAERPKGSFSTLEIQRTEQGDSAMYLCASSRTGLASYEQYFGPGTRLTVT.

This rearrangement joins TRBV7-5 to TRBJ2-7; TRBD1 is taken as the D call from the table, unchecked against the DNA. TRBV7-5 is flagged as a pseudogene. The CDR3 sequence is 13 residues long. CDR3 region: CAPRDRVTYEQYF. In DNA, the CDR3 is TGTGCCCCCCGGGACAGGGTAACCTACGAGCAGTACTTC.